Described below is a single T cell receptor beta chain sequence and its context. This clonotype appeared a few times. This receptor's antigen is unknown. Qualities for individual bases were not recorded, and no much larger clone is one base off. TCR cDNA was synthesized by 5'RACE template switching, which introduced a universal primer site and unique molecular identifiers. Priming of cDNA synthesis was performed from both the TCR alpha and TCR beta constant segments. Library amplification used two PCR steps, and the second PCR step added sample barcodes and sequencing adapters. Sequencing of libraries was done on Illumina HiSeq 2500 (2x100 bp) or NovaSeq (2x150 bp). Per the source publication's procedure: Demultiplexing of reads and collapsing into UMI consensus sequences were performed with MIGEC, and V(D)J alignment was carried out with MiXCR. Clonotypes responding to the vaccine were identified with edgeR on replicate PBMC samples, with the criteria of FDR below 0.01 and a log2 fold change above 5 up to day 15. Each bulk clonotype was labeled CD4 or CD8 based on which sequenced repertoire, CD4 or CD8, contained the clonotype at higher abundance. In TCRdb, the public reads were trimmed at Q25 with fastp and aligned with MiXCR, with productive beta chains retained. Entries that share a CDR3 protein sequence are merged under the most common genes and DNA. It is TCRdb's table, rather than the study itself, that gives the V and J calls and clone size. The table for this sample lists under 200,000 distinct CDR3 sequences; about 7% of them were counted only once. The ten largest clones capture roughly 2.5% of the sample.

The record originates from a study of T cells after yellow fever vaccination (dated by TCRdb to about 2019). For context, the study as a whole: The SMART-Seq v4 Ultra Low Input RNA kit was used to prepare libraries from fractions with low cell numbers. Blood samples were taken at several timepoints before and after primary and secondary immunization, and bulk PBMC replicates and cell subsets were isolated. The cohort comprised two healthy male donors, one aged 18 to 30 and one aged 30 to 40 years. Bulk TCR alpha and beta repertoires were sequenced longitudinally to track T-cell clones before and after primary and booster YFV17D yellow fever vaccination.

The sample's treatment or condition label is to be understood as: live attenuated yellow fever vaccine strain. PBMCs were isolated from peripheral blood using a standard Ficoll-Paque protocol. Dynabeads CD4 and CD8 positive selection kits were used to isolate CD4 and CD8 T-cell fractions. RNA was extracted with TriZol from bulk PBMCs, CD4 and CD8 fractions, and dextramer-positive and dextramer-negative fractions. The full study reports these points: FACS-sorted repertoires could contain abundant contaminating clonotypes from the bulk population, so computational filtering was required. After the booster, most of the clones that had expanded following primary vaccination were detected again (almost 98% of CD4 and around 88% of CD8), which suggests that memory was broadly maintained. Compared with the primary T-cell response, the secondary T-cell response was weaker but faster, peaking on day 5 rather than day 15. A small share of clonotypes occurred in both CD4 and CD8 compartments, likely arising from convergent recombination. Because the study included only a couple of donors, the extent to which the findings can be generalized is limited.

V is shortened by 3 bases, J by 8 bases, and the region joining them spans 13 bases. CDR1 and CDR2 are drawn from the germline V gene (reference sequence): DFQATT, SNEGSKA. From the cysteine through the phenylalanine, the CDR3 covers 12 amino acids. Solely the CDR3 DNA is kept, with 36 bases framed from the first base. The sample was CD4+ T cells sorted from PBMCs, taken about 5 days after the first yellow fever vaccination. The receptor was derived from a man aged 18 to 29 who received the YFV17D yellow fever vaccine. The sequence joins TRBV20-1 to TRBJ1-2; the best D guess is TRBD1, with 5 bases matching. The CDR3: CSARKGLGGYTF. The nucleotides are TGCAGTGCTAGGAAGGGGTTGGGGGGCTACACCTTC.